A selection of T cell receptor beta chains follows, all from one sample in a study of T cell responses to AZD1222 COVID-19 vaccine. The repertoire was sequenced with immunoSEQ multiplex PCR; TCRdb's copy has only in-frame clones and lacks some. Of approximately 150,000 clones listed, approximately 88% are singletons. This specimen consisted of peripheral blood, obtained 28 days after the second dose of the MenACWY control vaccine. The receptor source for this set is an adult who received the MenACWY meningococcal vaccine as a control. Each CDR3 is given with its conserved first and last residue. Each record gives: V gene, J gene, clone size, D gene, CDR3 protein, CDR3 DNA. A D gene is named only where the DNA matches it firmly. Some rows have no size entry. The others give once, few or many, or a class for an expanded clone.

V gene: TRBV9; J gene: TRBJ2-2; clone size: .; D gene: .; CDR3 protein: CASSVRGNTGELFF; CDR3 DNA: TGTGCCAGCAGCGTCAGGGGGAACACCGGGGAGCTGTTTTTT
V gene: TRBV6-5; J gene: TRBJ2-7; clone size: .; D gene: TRBD1; CDR3 protein: CASSQGTGGTYEQYF; CDR3 DNA: TGTGCCAGCAGTCAGGGAACAGGGGGAACCTACGAGCAGTACTTC
V gene: TRBV18; J gene: TRBJ1-2; clone size: .; D gene: .; CDR3 protein: CASSGQTNYGYTF; CDR3 DNA: TGTGCCAGCTCAGGACAGACTAACTATGGCTACACCTTC
V gene: TRBV5-1; J gene: TRBJ1-2; clone size: .; D gene: .; CDR3 protein: CASSLTPGGRDGYTF; CDR3 DNA: TGCGCCAGCAGCTTGACCCCTGGAGGGAGGGATGGCTACACCTTC
V gene: TRBV18; J gene: TRBJ1-4; clone size: once; D gene: .; CDR3 protein: CASSLNRADNEKLFF; CDR3 DNA: TGTGCCAGCTCACTAAACAGGGCGGATAATGAAAAACTGTTTTTT
V gene: TRBV7-2; J gene: TRBJ1-4; clone size: once; D gene: .; CDR3 protein: CASSAQGQLFF; CDR3 DNA: TGTGCCAGCAGCGCGCAGGGTCAACTGTTTTTT
V gene: TRBV6-5; J gene: TRBJ2-1; clone size: .; D gene: TRBD2; CDR3 protein: CASSLTSGTLNEQFF; CDR3 DNA: TGTGCCAGCAGCTTGACTAGCGGGACTCTCAATGAGCAGTTCTTC
V gene: TRBV2; J gene: TRBJ2-7; clone size: .; D gene: .; CDR3 protein: CASSEGRVTSYEQYF; CDR3 DNA: TGTGCCAGCAGTGAAGGTCGGGTGACCTCCTACGAGCAGTACTTC
V gene: TRBV10-1; J gene: TRBJ2-3; clone size: .; D gene: TRBD2; CDR3 protein: CASREKVLAGGPPSQYF; CDR3 DNA: TGCGCCAGCAGGGAAAAAGTACTAGCGGGAGGGCCCCCATCGCAGTATTTT
V gene: TRBV6-2/TRBV6-3; J gene: TRBJ1-1; clone size: .; D gene: .; CDR3 protein: CASSYGRLNTEAFF; CDR3 DNA: TGTGCCAGCAGTTACGGACGTTTGAACACTGAAGCTTTCTTT
V gene: TRBV6-1; J gene: TRBJ2-3; clone size: once; D gene: TRBD1; CDR3 protein: CASSDLDRGGTDTQYF; CDR3 DNA: TGTGCCAGCAGTGACTTAGACAGGGGAGGTACAGATACGCAGTATTTT
V gene: TRBV5-1; J gene: TRBJ1-2; clone size: .; D gene: .; CDR3 protein: CASSLVSVYGYTF; CDR3 DNA: TGCGCCAGCAGCTTGGTGTCGGTCTATGGCTACACCTTC